The next 23 T cell receptor beta chains were all read from a single sample in a study of graft-versus-host responses after intestinal transplantation. Clones were read by immunoSEQ multiplex PCR, and TCRdb kept only the in-frame ones, dropping some. Among fewer than 80,000 clones, 90% to 95% were seen once, and the ten largest hold about 1.8%. These receptors' antigens are unknown. The source was unstimulated CD8+ T cells sorted from spleen or lymph node cells, collected before transplant. The source is a human donor who was the organ donor for an intestinal transplant.

J is TRBJ2-7 and V is TRBV19, with TRBD1 identical over 7 bases. The V gene end was trimmed by 4 bases and the J gene end by 2 bases; junction bases not matched to a gene: 2. This CDR3 contains 13 residues. Germline CDR1 and CDR2: LNHDA and SQIVND (reference sequence). The chain's CDR3 is CASSRGQTYEQYF. The DNA for the CDR3 is TGTGCCAGTAGTAGGGGACAGACCTACGAGCAGTACTTC.

CDR3 region: CASSYRDRPLQYF. The DNA for the CDR3 is TGTGCCAGCAGCTATCGGGACAGGCCATTGCAGTACTTC. V usage is TRBV7-9 and J usage is TRBJ2-7, with 8 nucleotides matching TRBD1. Germline V gene lookup returns CDR1 SEHNR and CDR2 FQNEAQ (reference sequence). The junction had 8 bases not matched to a gene; V was cut back by 4 bases and J by 9 bases. The CDR3 runs to 13 residues. Full variable domain (missing parts from reference TRBV7-9 and TRBJ2-7): DTGVSQNPRHKITKRGQNVTFRCDPISEHNRLYWYRQTLGQGPEFLTYFQNEAQLEKSRLLSDRFSAERPKGSFSTLEIQRTEQGDSAMYLCASSYRDRPLQYFGPGTRLTVT.

This sequence joins TRBV9 and TRBJ1-4; 8 nucleotides align to TRBD1. V was pared by 4 bases and J by 3 bases, with 11 bases of the junction left unmatched. Germline V gene lookup returns CDR1 SGDLS and CDR2 YYNGEE. The CDR3 is 17 residues long. The CDR3, as DNA: TGTGCCAGCAGCACATCGATTCAGGGGGCATCTAATGAAAAACTGTTTTTT. Its protein product is CASSTSIQGASNEKLFF. The whole variable domain, remainder taken from reference TRBV9 and TRBJ1-4, is DSGVTQTPKHLITATGQRVTLRCSPRSGDLSVYWYQQSLDQGLQFLIQYYNGEERAKGNILERFSAQQFPDLHSELNLSSLELGDSALYFCASSTSIQGASNEKLFFGSGTQLSVL.

The chain carries TRBV27 and TRBJ2-1, with 8 bases that match TRBD2. There are 20 residues in the CDR3. Losses at the gene ends were 5 bases for V and 1 base for J; bases not matched to a gene: 19. Germline V gene data show CDR1 as MNHEY and CDR2 as SMNVEV (reference sequence). CDR3 DNA: TGTGCCAGCAGTCCCCCCAGGGGCGGGAGGTTTTTTAGGTCCTACAATGAGCAGTTCTTC. It is translated as CASSPPRGGRFFRSYNEQFF.

J is TRBJ1-1 and V is TRBV9, with a tentative D call TRBD1 (5 bases). Germline values: CDR1 SGDLS, CDR2 YYNGEE. Trimming took 0 bases from V and 7 from J, leaving 16 bases between them. The CDR3 totals 15 residues. The CDR3 nucleotides are TGTGCCAGCAGCGTAGCCCTCCAGGGAGGGAATGAAGCTTTCTTT. Its translation: CASSVALQGGNEAFF. Full variable domain (missing parts from reference TRBV9 and TRBJ1-1): DSGVTQTPKHLITATGQRVTLRCSPRSGDLSVYWYQQSLDQGLQFLIQYYNGEERAKGNILERFSAQQFPDLHSELNLSSLELGDSALYFCASSVALQGGNEAFFGQGTRLTVV.

The V and J genes are TRBV27 and TRBJ2-5; D may be TRBD2 (6 bases). Germline V gives CDR1 MNHEY, CDR2 SMNVEV (reference sequence). V gave up 3 bases and J gave up 0 bases, with 14 bases separating them. The CDR3 sequence is 16 residues long. Here the CDR3 reads CASSFGGRSYQETQYF. In DNA, the CDR3 is TGTGCCAGCAGTTTCGGGGGTAGGTCGTACCAAGAGACCCAGTACTTC.

The chain combines TRBV20-1 with TRBJ2-1, with TRBD2 identical over 8 bases. The CDR3 consists of 10 residues. The germline CDR1 and CDR2 sequences are DFQATT and SNEGSKA (reference sequence). The J segment lost 11 bases and the V segment lost 8 bases, leaving 5 bases of the junction unmatched. As DNA, the CDR3 is TGCAGTCCACAGCGGGAGAAGCAGTTCTTC. Its translation: CSPQREKQFF.

This clone is a singleton in its sample. V is TRBV9 and J is TRBJ2-1, with 7 nucleotides matching TRBD2. J lost 6 bases, V lost 0 bases, and 6 bases had no gene match. CDR1 SGDLS and CDR2 YYNGEE come from the germline V gene. The CDR3 length is 15 residues. The CDR3 protein is CASSVEGGESNEQFF. As DNA, the CDR3 is TGTGCCAGCAGCGTAGAGGGAGGGGAGAGCAATGAGCAGTTCTTC.

V gene TRBV18 combines with J gene TRBJ2-1; TRBD2 matches at 8 bases. With V trimmed by 6 bases and J by 4 bases, 11 bases remained unmatched. From germline, CDR1 is KGHSH and CDR2 LQKENI. The CDR3 runs 16 residues. CDR3 sequence reads: CASSLLRSGRYNEQFF. CDR3 coding DNA: TGTGCCAGCTCCCTTCTCAGGAGCGGGAGATACAATGAGCAGTTCTTC. The entire variable domain, with the rest obtained from reference TRBV18 and TRBJ2-1, is as follows: NAGVMQNPRHLVRRRGQEARLRCSPMKGHSHVYWYRQLPEEGLKFMVYLQKENIIDESGMPKERFSAEFPKEGPSILRIQQVVRGDSAAYFCASSLLRSGRYNEQFFGPGTRLTVL.

The rearrangement links TRBV19 to TRBJ1-1; D is unclear. CDR1 and CDR2 (germline): LNHDA, SQIVND (reference sequence). This CDR3 is 13 amino acids long. V gave up 3 bases and J gave up 1 base, with 6 bases separating them. In DNA, the CDR3 is TGTGCCAGTAGTATTGGGCCGAACACTGAAGCTTTCTTT. Its translation is CASSIGPNTEAFF.

This clone has a single count. The rearrangement links TRBV15 to TRBJ2-5; D unclear. The V gene's germline CDR1 is LNHNV and CDR2 YYDKDF (reference sequence). CDR3 size: 14 residues. The germline V and J ends were trimmed by 3 bases and 1 base, with 9 bases remaining between them. The CDR3: CATSSGSSQETQYF. The DNA for the CDR3 is TGTGCCACCAGCAGCGGCTCTAGCCAAGAGACCCAGTACTTC.

This chain uses TRBV6-6 with TRBJ2-1; D unclear. The CDR3 is 13 amino acids. Germline CDR1 and CDR2: MNHNY and SVGAGI (reference sequence). The V end lost 2 bases, the J end lost 10 bases, and 12 bases lay between the germline ends. CDR3 amino acids: CASSYPHQVEQFF. In DNA form, the CDR3 reads TGTGCCAGCAGTTACCCTCACCAGGTGGAGCAGTTCTTC.

V and J are TRBV4-1 and TRBJ2-7; TRBD1 matches at 9 bases. Per germline, CDR1 MGHRA and CDR2 YSYEKL. The CDR3 is made up of 15 amino acids. Losses at the gene ends were 0 bases for V and 1 base for J; bases not matched to a gene: 1. For the CDR3, the DNA is TGCGCCAGCAGCCAAGACGGGACAGGGTCCTACGAGCAGTACTTC. Protein sequence: CASSQDGTGSYEQYF.

The chain employs TRBV11-2 and TRBJ2-7; TRBD2 is a possible D gene (5 bases). Trimming shortened V by 2 bases and J by 5 bases, and 22 bases separated the two germline ends. The CDR3 is 17 amino acids. Looked up from germline, CDR1 is SGHAT and CDR2 is FQNNGV. The CDR3 sequence: CASSLPPGEGFLDEQYF. CDR3 nucleotides: TGTGCCAGCAGCTTACCCCCCGGAGAGGGTTTCCTGGACGAGCAGTACTTC.

The chain joins TRBV4-1 to TRBJ2-1, with 11 bases aligning to TRBD2. The CDR3 consists of 17 residues. V gave up 1 base and J gave up 0 bases; unmatched junction bases: 2. Germline-derived CDR1 and CDR2 are MGHRA and YSYEKL. The CDR3 region has the DNA TGCGCCAGCAGCCAAGGACTAGCGGGACCCTCCTACAATGAGCAGTTCTTC. Translating gives CASSQGLAGPSYNEQFF.

The gene calls are TRBV27 and TRBJ2-7; 7 nucleotides line up with TRBD2. Germline values: CDR1 MNHEY, CDR2 SMNVEV (reference sequence). V trimming: 3 bases; J trimming: 2 bases; junction bases outside the gene matches: 10. This CDR3 comprises 16 residues. The CDR3 spells CASSLGGGGSTYEQYF. For the CDR3, the DNA is TGTGCCAGCAGTTTGGGGGGGGGAGGGTCCACCTACGAGCAGTACTTC.

The chain uses TRBV27 and TRBJ2-5; 10 nucleotides line up with TRBD1. Near its end, the DNA agrees better with TRBJ2-7, so the J call may be wrong. The CDR3 loop spans 14 amino acids. Germline assignment: CDR1 MNHEY and CDR2 SMNVEV (reference sequence). The CDR3 DNA sequence: TGTGCCAGCAGCGGGACAGGGGAGTCCTACGAGCAGTACTTC. Its translation is CASSGTGESYEQYF.

This clone is a singleton in its sample. The chain couples TRBV4-1 to TRBJ2-1; 7 positions match TRBD1. Per germline, CDR1 MGHRA and CDR2 YSYEKL. The junction had 8 bases not matched to a gene; V was cut back by 3 bases and J by 9 bases. The CDR3 runs to 14 residues. Here the CDR3 reads CASSQPTGVGEQFF. Written as DNA, the CDR3 is TGCGCCAGCAGCCAGCCCACAGGGGTCGGTGAGCAGTTCTTC.

There are a few counts of this clone. The genes are TRBV6-1 and TRBJ2-6, with TRBD1 matching 10 bases. CDR1 MNHNS and CDR2 SASEGT come from the germline V gene. This CDR3 has 15 amino acids. The J segment lost 0 bases and the V segment lost 11 bases, leaving 4 bases of the junction unmatched. CDR3 protein: CAGGQGDSGANVLTF. In DNA, the CDR3 is TGTGCCGGTGGACAGGGGGACTCTGGGGCCAACGTCCTGACTTTC.

This clone was recorded only once. The J gene is TRBJ2-7, the V gene TRBV16; D call uncertain. V lost 0 bases to trimming and J lost 3 bases, with 6 bases between them. From germline, CDR1 is KGHSY and CDR2 FQNENV. The CDR3 contains 13 residues. CDR3 sequence: CASSQSFGYEQYF. The DNA of the CDR3 is TGTGCCAGCAGCCAATCGTTCGGCTACGAGCAGTACTTC.

V gene TRBV7-3 combines with J gene TRBJ2-1; D is possibly TRBD2 (6 bases). Germline CDR1 and CDR2: SGHTA and FQGTGA. V was cut by 5 bases and J by 2 bases, with 16 bases left in between. The CDR3 length is 16 residues. CDR3 amino acids: CASSPTTERAYNEQFF. Written as DNA, the CDR3 is TGTGCCAGCAGCCCCACGACTGAGCGGGCCTACAATGAGCAGTTCTTC.

V usage is TRBV6-5 and J usage is TRBJ2-5; D is perhaps TRBD2 (5 bases). The J call may be wrong; the DNA end is better matched by TRBJ2-7. The CDR3 has 11 residues. The germline V gene encodes CDR1 MNHEY and CDR2 SVGAGI. The CDR3 sequence is CAREAAYEQYF. For the CDR3, the DNA is TGTGCCAGGGAGGCCGCCTACGAGCAGTACTTC.

The chain is built from TRBV6-5 and TRBJ2-1, with 8 bases identical to TRBD2. The germline V gene encodes CDR1 MNHEY and CDR2 SVGAGI. This CDR3 spans 14 amino acids. Trimming cost V 5 bases and J 15 bases; bases outside gene matches: 15. The CDR3 protein is CASSISAGASLWFF. CDR3 sequence (DNA): TGTGCCAGCAGTATATCAGCGGGAGCCTCCCTTTGGTTCTTC.